A single sample gave rise to the 23 T cell receptor beta chains below, sequenced in a study of blood T cell repertoires in COVID-19. Clones were sequenced by immunoSEQ multiplex PCR, and TCRdb holds only the in-frame ones, with some missing. The profile shows about 250,000 clones, approximately 85% of them singletons. Sequenced: PBMCs or T cells enriched from blood (not recorded which). All receptors derive from a woman aged 25 to 39 who had recovered from COVID-19.

V gene TRBV14 combines with J gene TRBJ1-6; possibly TRBD1 for D (5 bases). CDR1 and CDR2 from the germline V gene are SGHDN and FVKESK. The CDR3 has 13 amino acids. V gave up 10 bases and J gave up 10 bases, with 17 bases separating them. This CDR3 is CATSRVRGSPLHF. As DNA, the CDR3 is TGTGCCACCTCCCGGGTCCGGGGGTCACCCCTCCACTTT.

This chain connects TRBV5-6 to TRBJ2-7, with D hard to call. V lost 1 base and J lost 6, with 11 bases in between. There are 13 residues in the CDR3. CDR1 and CDR2 from the germline V gene are SGHDT and YYEEEE. The CDR3, as DNA: TGTGCCAGCAGCTTGTCCCTTTCTTCCGAGCAGTACTTC. Its protein is CASSLSLSSEQYF. Using reference TRBV5-6 and TRBJ2-7 for the parts outside the CDR3, the full variable domain is DAGVTQSPTHLIKTRGQQVTLRCSPKSGHDTVSWYQQALGQGPQFIFQYYEEEERQRGNFPDRFSGHQFPNYSSELNVNALLLGDSALYLCASSLSLSSEQYFGPGTRLTVT.

This rearrangement joins TRBV5-1 to TRBJ2-7; the D is unclear. The V gene lost 0 bases and the J gene lost 2 bases, with 6 bases spanning the gap. The CDR3 loop spans 13 amino acids. The germline V gene encodes CDR1 SGHRS and CDR2 YFSETQ. The CDR3 sequence: CASSLDGAYEQYF. CDR3 DNA: TGCGCCAGCAGCTTGGACGGAGCCTACGAGCAGTACTTC.

The J gene is TRBJ2-1, the V gene TRBV4-1; TRBD2 is a possible D gene (6 bases). Germline V gives CDR1 MGHRA, CDR2 YSYEKL. The V gene lost 4 bases and the J gene lost 0 bases, with 13 bases spanning the gap. The CDR3 runs 16 residues. The CDR3 protein is CASSPLGLLSYNEQFF. The CDR3 DNA is TGCGCCAGCAGCCCGTTAGGACTACTCTCCTACAATGAGCAGTTCTTC.

The chain employs TRBV5-1 and TRBJ1-1; 7 bases align to TRBD1. This CDR3 has 14 residues. Germline assignment: CDR1 SGHRS and CDR2 YFSETQ. V shed 3 bases, J shed 1 base, and the junction held 3 bases outside the gene matches. CDR3 loop: CASSWGQSNTEAFF. As DNA, the CDR3 is TGCGCCAGCAGCTGGGGACAGTCGAACACTGAAGCTTTCTTT.

The chain uses TRBV7-3 and TRBJ2-2; D call uncertain. CDR1 is SGHTA and CDR2 is FQGTGA in the germline V gene. The CDR3 spans 13 residues. The V end was cut by 2 bases, the J end by 5 bases, with 6 bases between. The CDR3 DNA is TGTGCCAGCAGCTTACAGAAAACCGGGGAGCTGTTTTTT. This sequence encodes CASSLQKTGELFF.

The chain uses TRBV27 and TRBJ2-7; TRBD2 aligns across 7 bases. Germline-derived CDR1 and CDR2 are MNHEY and SMNVEV (reference sequence). Trimming took 4 bases from V and 3 from J; bases not matched to a gene: 6. This CDR3 has 14 amino acids. The chain's CDR3 is CASSSRGDFYEQYF. Written as DNA, the CDR3 is TGTGCCAGCAGTTCCCGGGGGGATTTCTACGAGCAGTACTTC.

The rearrangement links TRBV9 to TRBJ2-2, with a tentative D call TRBD1 (6 bases). V lost 2 bases, J lost 5 bases, and 7 bases lay in between. This CDR3 spans 13 amino acids. Per the germline V gene, CDR1 is SGDLS and CDR2 is YYNGEE. Here the CDR3 reads CASSVQGTGELFF. The CDR3 DNA reads TGTGCCAGCAGCGTTCAGGGGACCGGGGAGCTGTTTTTT.

V and J are TRBV6-6 and TRBJ1-2; D call uncertain. V was trimmed by 4 bases and J by 4 bases, leaving 10 bases between them. The CDR3 sequence is 13 residues long. Germline CDR1 is MNHNY and CDR2 is SVGAGI (reference sequence). For the CDR3, the DNA is TGTGCCAGCAGTTTCGCCGACACCTATGGCTACACCTTC. Translated: CASSFADTYGYTF.

V gene TRBV6-2 or TRBV6-3 combines with J gene TRBJ2-1, with 12 bases matching TRBD2. Germline loops: CDR1 MNHEY, CDR2 SVGEGT. J was trimmed by 4 bases and V by 3 bases; bases with no gene match: 4. The CDR3 covers 16 residues. The CDR3 DNA reads TGTGCCAGCAGTTATCTCCTAGCGGGGGGGTACAATGAGCAGTTCTTC. This encodes CASSYLLAGGYNEQFF.

This chain joins TRBV18 and TRBJ1-2; D perhaps matches TRBD1 (5 bases). V lost 3 bases, J lost 0 bases, and 11 bases lay in between. The V gene's germline CDR1 is KGHSH and CDR2 LQKENI. The CDR3 totals 15 residues. This CDR3 reads CASSPQGSANYGYTF. The CDR3 nucleotides read TGTGCCAGCTCACCGCAGGGATCGGCTAACTATGGCTACACCTTC.

V and J are TRBV24-1 and TRBJ2-5; TRBD2 matches 7 bases. Germline V gene sequence: CDR1 KGHDR, CDR2 SFDVKD. This CDR3 is 15 amino acids long. The J segment lost 5 bases and the V segment lost 3 bases, leaving 8 bases of the junction unmatched. The CDR3 is CATSDPRGEGETQYF. The CDR3 nucleotides read TGTGCCACCAGTGATCCTCGGGGGGAGGGGGAGACCCAGTACTTC.

The J gene is TRBJ2-7, the V gene TRBV5-1, with 9 nucleotides matching TRBD2. Per germline, CDR1 SGHRS and CDR2 YFSETQ. With V trimmed by 2 bases and J by 0 bases, 0 bases remained unmatched. This CDR3 contains 14 residues. The CDR3 DNA sequence: TGCGCCAGCAGCTTTAGCGGGAGCTCCTACGAGCAGTACTTC. It is translated as CASSFSGSSYEQYF.

This chain joins TRBV24-1 and TRBJ1-1, with a possible D match to TRBD1 (6 bases). Germline V lookup: CDR1 KGHDR, CDR2 SFDVKD. The CDR3 is 17 amino acids. V gave up 0 bases and J gave up 2 bases, with 15 bases separating them. CDR3: CATSDLKQQDRNTEAFF. Here the CDR3 DNA reads TGTGCCACCAGTGATTTGAAGCAGCAGGACAGAAACACTGAAGCTTTCTTT.

This sequence joins TRBV24-1 and TRBJ1-2; the D gene is possibly TRBD1 (5 bases). This CDR3 comprises 15 residues. Deletions cut 8 bases from V and 2 bases from J, with 17 bases between. In germline, CDR1 is KGHDR, CDR2 SFDVKD. For the CDR3, the DNA is TGTGCCACCAACGGGGGAGATTTGGGCAACTATGGCTACACCTTC. Translated: CATNGGDLGNYGYTF.

The count of this clone is one. This chain joins TRBV7-9 and TRBJ1-2, with 11 bases identical to TRBD1. V lost 4 bases to trimming and J lost 4 bases; unmatched junction nucleotides: 11. Germline V lookup: CDR1 SEHNR, CDR2 FQNEAQ (reference sequence). This CDR3 is built from 17 residues. CDR3 DNA sequence: TGTGCCAGCAGCTCATTCTCGGGACAGGGGGGCCCCTATGGCTACACCTTC. Protein product: CASSSFSGQGGPYGYTF.

This clone was observed a single time. This chain uses TRBV5-1 with TRBJ1-4; a possible D gene is TRBD1 (6 bases). The CDR3 spans 15 residues. From germline, CDR1 is SGHRS and CDR2 YFSETQ. V was cut by 0 bases and J by 3 bases, with 9 bases left in between. In DNA form, the CDR3 reads TGCGCCAGCAGCTTGGGCAGGGGACCTAATGAAAAACTGTTTTTT. It translates to CASSLGRGPNEKLFF.

The chain has TRBV19 and TRBJ1-5; TRBD1 matches at 9 bases. V was clipped by 6 bases and J by 2 bases; unmatched bases: 5. From germline, CDR1 is LNHDA and CDR2 SQIVND (reference sequence). CDR3 length: 15 amino acids. Here the CDR3 reads CASRQQGARNQPQHF. The CDR3 DNA is TGTGCCAGTAGGCAACAGGGGGCTCGCAATCAGCCCCAGCATTTT.

The chain recombines TRBV7-9 with TRBJ2-7, with TRBD2 as a possible D gene (5 bases). Germline V gives CDR1 SEHNR, CDR2 FQNEAQ (reference sequence). Trimming took off 5 bases at V and 3 bases at J, with 17 bases between the two ends. The CDR3 is made up of 15 amino acids. The CDR3 sequence is CASSPRGSRGYEQYF. As DNA, the CDR3 is TGTGCCAGCAGCCCACGGGGTAGCCGAGGCTACGAGCAGTACTTC.

The V and J genes are TRBV7-9 and TRBJ1-5; TRBD1 matches 9 bases. The germline CDR1 and CDR2 sequences are SEHNR and FQNEAQ (reference sequence). This CDR3 spans 16 amino acids. The trim removed 1 base at V and 6 bases at J, leaving 7 bases unmatched. The CDR3 loop is CASSLEDRGDIQPQHF. DNA of the CDR3: TGTGCCAGCAGCTTAGAGGACAGGGGAGACATTCAGCCCCAGCATTTT. Full variable domain (outside the CDR3, taken from reference TRBV7-9 and TRBJ1-5): DTGVSQNPRHKITKRGQNVTFRCDPISEHNRLYWYRQTLGQGPEFLTYFQNEAQLEKSRLLSDRFSAERPKGSFSTLEIQRTEQGDSAMYLCASSLEDRGDIQPQHFGDGTRLSIL.

V usage is TRBV7-9 and J usage is TRBJ2-2, with 12 positions matching TRBD2. CDR3 length equals 17 residues. CDR1 is SEHNR, CDR2 FQNEAQ, per germline (reference sequence). V was clipped by 7 bases and J by 5 bases; unmatched bases: 11. The CDR3 bases are TGTGCCAGCACCCTCCTAGCGGGGGGGCCAAGGACCGGGGAGCTGTTTTTT. The encoded protein is CASTLLAGGPRTGELFF. The full variable domain, its missing parts supplied by reference TRBV7-9 and TRBJ2-2, is DTGVSQNPRHKITKRGQNVTFRCDPISEHNRLYWYRQTLGQGPEFLTYFQNEAQLEKSRLLSDRFSAERPKGSFSTLEIQRTEQGDSAMYLCASTLLAGGPRTGELFFGEGSRLTVL.

The CDR3 DNA sequence: TGTGCCAGCAGCCCCGGGACAGGGGGGAATGAGCAGTTCTTC. Residues: CASSPGTGGNEQFF. The J gene is TRBJ2-1, the V gene TRBV27, with 11 bases fitting TRBD1. Unmatched junction bases numbered 5, after V lost 6 bases and J lost 7 bases. Germline assignment: CDR1 MNHEY and CDR2 SMNVEV (reference sequence). The CDR3 extends over 14 amino acids.

This clone was picked up a small number of times. This chain joins TRBV18 and TRBJ2-5; 8 nucleotides match TRBD2. The CDR3 is made up of 14 amino acids. The V gene's germline CDR1 is KGHSH and CDR2 LQKENI. With 3 bases clipped from V and 5 bases from J, the junction kept 5 bases outside the gene matches. The CDR3 nucleotides are TGTGCCAGCTCACCGCGAGCGGGGGAGGAGACCCAGTACTTC. Its translation: CASSPRAGEETQYF.